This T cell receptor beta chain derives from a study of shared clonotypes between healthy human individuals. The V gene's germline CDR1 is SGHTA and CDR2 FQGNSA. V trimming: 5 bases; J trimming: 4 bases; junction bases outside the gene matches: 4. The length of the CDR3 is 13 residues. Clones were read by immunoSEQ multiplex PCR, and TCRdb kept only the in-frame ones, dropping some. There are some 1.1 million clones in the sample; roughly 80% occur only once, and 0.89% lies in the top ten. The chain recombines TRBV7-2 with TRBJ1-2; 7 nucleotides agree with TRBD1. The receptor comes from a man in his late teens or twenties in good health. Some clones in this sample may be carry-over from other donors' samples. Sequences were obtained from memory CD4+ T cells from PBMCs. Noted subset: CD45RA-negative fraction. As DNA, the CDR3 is TGTGCCAGCAGCACGACAGGGCTCTATGGCTACACCTTC. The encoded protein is CASSTTGLYGYTF.